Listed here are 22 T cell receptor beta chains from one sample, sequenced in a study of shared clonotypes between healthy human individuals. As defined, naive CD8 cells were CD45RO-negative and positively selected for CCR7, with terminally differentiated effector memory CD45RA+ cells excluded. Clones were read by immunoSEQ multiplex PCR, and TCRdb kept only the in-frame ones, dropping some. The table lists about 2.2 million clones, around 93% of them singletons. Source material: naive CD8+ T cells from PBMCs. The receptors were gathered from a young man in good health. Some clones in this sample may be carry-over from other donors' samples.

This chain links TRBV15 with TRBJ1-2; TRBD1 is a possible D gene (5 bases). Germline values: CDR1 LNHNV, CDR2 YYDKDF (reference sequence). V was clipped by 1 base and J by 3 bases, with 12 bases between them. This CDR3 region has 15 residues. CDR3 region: CATSRGAGTDYGYTF. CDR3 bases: TGTGCCACCAGCAGAGGGGCGGGGACCGACTATGGCTACACCTTC.

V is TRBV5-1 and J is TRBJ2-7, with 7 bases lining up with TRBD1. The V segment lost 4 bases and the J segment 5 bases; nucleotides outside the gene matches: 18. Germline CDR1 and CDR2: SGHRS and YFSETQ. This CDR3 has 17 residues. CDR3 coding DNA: TGCGCCAGCAGCCCTCCGGTTAACGACAGGGTTGACCACGAGCAGTACTTC. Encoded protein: CASSPPVNDRVDHEQYF.

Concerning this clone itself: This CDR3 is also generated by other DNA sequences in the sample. The CDR3 sequence is CAISEGTVNTGELFF. CDR3 nucleotides: TGTGCCATCAGTGAGGGGACTGTTAACACCGGGGAGCTGTTTTTT. The chain has TRBV10-3 and TRBJ2-2; D perhaps matches TRBD2 (6 bases). Germline V lookup: CDR1 ENHRY, CDR2 SYGVKD. The CDR3 length is 15 residues. The V gene lost 2 bases and the J gene lost 2 bases, with 9 bases spanning the gap.

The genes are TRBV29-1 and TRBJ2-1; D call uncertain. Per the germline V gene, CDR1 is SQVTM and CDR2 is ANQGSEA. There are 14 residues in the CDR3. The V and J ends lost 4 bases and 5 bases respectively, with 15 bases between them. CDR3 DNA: TGCAGCGTTGTGGCGCCGATATCAAACAATGAGCAGTTCTTC. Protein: CSVVAPISNNEQFF.

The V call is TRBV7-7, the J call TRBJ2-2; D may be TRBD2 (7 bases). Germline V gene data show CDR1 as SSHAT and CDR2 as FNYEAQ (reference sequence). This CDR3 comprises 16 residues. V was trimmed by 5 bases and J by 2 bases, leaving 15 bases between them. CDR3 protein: CASSPRGTTNTGELFF. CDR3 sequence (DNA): TGTGCCAGCAGCCCAAGGGGGACTACCAACACCGGGGAGCTGTTTTTT.

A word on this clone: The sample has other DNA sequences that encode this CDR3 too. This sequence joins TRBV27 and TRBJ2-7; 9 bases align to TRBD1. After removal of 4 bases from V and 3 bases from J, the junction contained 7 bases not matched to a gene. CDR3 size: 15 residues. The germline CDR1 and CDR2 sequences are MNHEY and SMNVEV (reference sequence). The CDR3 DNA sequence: TGTGCCAGCAGTTCAACCGGGACAGGGATCTACGAGCAGTACTTC. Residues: CASSSTGTGIYEQYF.

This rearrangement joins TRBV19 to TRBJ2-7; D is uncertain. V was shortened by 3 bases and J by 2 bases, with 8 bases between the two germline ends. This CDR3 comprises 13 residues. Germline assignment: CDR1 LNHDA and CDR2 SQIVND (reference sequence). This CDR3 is CASSILLTYEQYF. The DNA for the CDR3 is TGTGCCAGTAGTATTCTACTAACCTACGAGCAGTACTTC. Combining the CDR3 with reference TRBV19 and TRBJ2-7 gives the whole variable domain DGGITQSPKYLFRKEGQNVTLSCEQNLNHDAMYWYRQDPGQGLRLIYYSQIVNDFQKGDIAEGYSVSREKKESFPLTVTSAQKNPTAFYLCASSILLTYEQYFGPGTRLTVT.

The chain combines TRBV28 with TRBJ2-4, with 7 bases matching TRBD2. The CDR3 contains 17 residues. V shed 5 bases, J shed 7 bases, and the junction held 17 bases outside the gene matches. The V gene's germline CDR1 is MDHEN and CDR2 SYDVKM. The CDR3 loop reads CASSPIRYGTAGNIQYF. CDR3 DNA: TGTGCCAGCAGTCCCATCCGATATGGTACAGCGGGGAACATTCAGTACTTC.

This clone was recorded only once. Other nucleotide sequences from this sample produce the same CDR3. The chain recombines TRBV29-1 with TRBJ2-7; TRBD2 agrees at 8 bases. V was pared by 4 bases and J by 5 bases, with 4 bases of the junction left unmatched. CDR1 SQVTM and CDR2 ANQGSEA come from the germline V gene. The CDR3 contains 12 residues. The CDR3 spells CSVVLAGNEQYF. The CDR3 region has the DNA TGCAGCGTTGTTCTAGCGGGCAACGAGCAGTACTTC.

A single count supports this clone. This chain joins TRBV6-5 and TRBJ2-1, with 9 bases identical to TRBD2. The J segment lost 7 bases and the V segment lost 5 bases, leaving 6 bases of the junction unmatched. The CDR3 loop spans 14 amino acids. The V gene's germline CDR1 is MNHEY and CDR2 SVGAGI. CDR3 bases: TGTGCCAGCAGTCCCGTTGCGGGAGGGAATGAGCAGTTCTTC. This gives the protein CASSPVAGGNEQFF.

The CDR3 DNA sequence: TGTGCCAGCAGTTCAACCTACAATGAGCAGTTCTTC. Translation gives CASSSTYNEQFF. The rearrangement links TRBV6-5 to TRBJ2-1; D is uncertain. From germline, CDR1 is MNHEY and CDR2 SVGAGI. This CDR3 comprises 12 residues. V lost 4 bases, J lost 2 bases, and 3 bases lay in between.

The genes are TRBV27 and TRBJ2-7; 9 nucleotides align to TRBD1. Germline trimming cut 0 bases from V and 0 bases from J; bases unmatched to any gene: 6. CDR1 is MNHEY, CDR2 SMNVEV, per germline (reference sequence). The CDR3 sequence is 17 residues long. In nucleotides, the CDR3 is TGTGCCAGCAGTTTATCAGGACAGGGGCGAAGCTCCTACGAGCAGTACTTC. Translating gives CASSLSGQGRSSYEQYF.

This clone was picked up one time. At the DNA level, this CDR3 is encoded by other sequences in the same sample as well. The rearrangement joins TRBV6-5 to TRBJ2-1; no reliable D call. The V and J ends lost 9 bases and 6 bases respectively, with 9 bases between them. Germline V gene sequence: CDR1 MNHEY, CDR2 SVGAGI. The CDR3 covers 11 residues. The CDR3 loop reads CASTIGNEQFF. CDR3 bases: TGTGCCAGTACTATTGGCAATGAGCAGTTCTTC.

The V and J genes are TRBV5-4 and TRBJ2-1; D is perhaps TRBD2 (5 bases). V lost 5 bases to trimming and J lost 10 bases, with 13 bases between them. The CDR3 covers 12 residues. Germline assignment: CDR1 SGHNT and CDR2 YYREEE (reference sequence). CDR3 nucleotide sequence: TGTGCCAGCAGGGAGGAAGGGCGGGAGCAGTTCTTC. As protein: CASREEGREQFF.

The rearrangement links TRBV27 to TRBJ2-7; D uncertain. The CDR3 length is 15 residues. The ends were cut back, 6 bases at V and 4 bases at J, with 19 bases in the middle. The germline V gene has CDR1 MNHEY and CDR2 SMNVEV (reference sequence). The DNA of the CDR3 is TGTGCCAGCAGCTTGACCGTGCCTAATCCTTACGAGCAGTACTTC. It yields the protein CASSLTVPNPYEQYF.

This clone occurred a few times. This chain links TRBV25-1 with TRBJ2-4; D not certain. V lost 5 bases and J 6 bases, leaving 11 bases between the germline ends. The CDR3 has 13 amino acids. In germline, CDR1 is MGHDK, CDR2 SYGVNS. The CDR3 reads CASSPPSRNIQYF. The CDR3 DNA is TGTGCCAGCAGTCCCCCATCCCGAAACATTCAGTACTTC. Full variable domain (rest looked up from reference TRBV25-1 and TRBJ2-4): EADIYQTPRYLVIGTGKKITLECSQTMGHDKMYWYQQDPGMELHLIHYSYGVNSTEKGDLSSESTVSRIRTEHFPLTLESARPSHTSQYLCASSPPSRNIQYFGAGTRLSVL.

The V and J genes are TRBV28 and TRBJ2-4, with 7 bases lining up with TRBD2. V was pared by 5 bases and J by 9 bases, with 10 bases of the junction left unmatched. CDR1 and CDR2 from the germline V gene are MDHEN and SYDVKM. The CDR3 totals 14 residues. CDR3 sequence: CASSQHQWGGIQYF. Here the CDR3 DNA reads TGTGCCAGCAGTCAACATCAGTGGGGGGGCATTCAGTACTTC.

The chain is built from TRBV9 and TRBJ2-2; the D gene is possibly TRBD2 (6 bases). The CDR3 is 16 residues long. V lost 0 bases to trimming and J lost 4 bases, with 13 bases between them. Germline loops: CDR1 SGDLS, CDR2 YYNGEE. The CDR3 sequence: CASSVVIAEGTGELFF. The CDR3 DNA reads TGTGCCAGCAGCGTAGTTATAGCGGAGGGCACCGGGGAGCTGTTTTTT.

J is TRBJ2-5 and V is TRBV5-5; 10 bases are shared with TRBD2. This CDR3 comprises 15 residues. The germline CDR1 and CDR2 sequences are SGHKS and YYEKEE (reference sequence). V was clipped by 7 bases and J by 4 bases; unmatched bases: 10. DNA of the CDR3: TGTGCCAGCCGCGATGAGACTAGCGGGTTAGAGACCCAGTACTTC. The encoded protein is CASRDETSGLETQYF.

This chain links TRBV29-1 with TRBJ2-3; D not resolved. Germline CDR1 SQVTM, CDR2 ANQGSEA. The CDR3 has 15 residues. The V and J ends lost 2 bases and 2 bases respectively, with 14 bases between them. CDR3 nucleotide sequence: TGCAGCGTTGAACCACCCGAGCACCCCACAGATACGCAGTATTTT. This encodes CSVEPPEHPTDTQYF.

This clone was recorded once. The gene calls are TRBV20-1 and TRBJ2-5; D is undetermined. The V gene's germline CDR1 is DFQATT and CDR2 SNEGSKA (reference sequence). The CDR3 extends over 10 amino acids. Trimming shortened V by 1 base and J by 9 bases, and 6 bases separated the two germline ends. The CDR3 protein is CSARAGPQYF. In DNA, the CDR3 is TGCAGTGCTAGAGCCGGCCCCCAGTACTTC.

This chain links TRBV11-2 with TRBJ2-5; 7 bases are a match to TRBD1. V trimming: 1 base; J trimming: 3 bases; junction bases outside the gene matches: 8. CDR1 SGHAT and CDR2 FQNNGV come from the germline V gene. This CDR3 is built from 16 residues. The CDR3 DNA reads TGTGCCAGCAGCTTAGTTCTCTGGGACAGTAAAGAGACCCAGTACTTC. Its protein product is CASSLVLWDSKETQYF.